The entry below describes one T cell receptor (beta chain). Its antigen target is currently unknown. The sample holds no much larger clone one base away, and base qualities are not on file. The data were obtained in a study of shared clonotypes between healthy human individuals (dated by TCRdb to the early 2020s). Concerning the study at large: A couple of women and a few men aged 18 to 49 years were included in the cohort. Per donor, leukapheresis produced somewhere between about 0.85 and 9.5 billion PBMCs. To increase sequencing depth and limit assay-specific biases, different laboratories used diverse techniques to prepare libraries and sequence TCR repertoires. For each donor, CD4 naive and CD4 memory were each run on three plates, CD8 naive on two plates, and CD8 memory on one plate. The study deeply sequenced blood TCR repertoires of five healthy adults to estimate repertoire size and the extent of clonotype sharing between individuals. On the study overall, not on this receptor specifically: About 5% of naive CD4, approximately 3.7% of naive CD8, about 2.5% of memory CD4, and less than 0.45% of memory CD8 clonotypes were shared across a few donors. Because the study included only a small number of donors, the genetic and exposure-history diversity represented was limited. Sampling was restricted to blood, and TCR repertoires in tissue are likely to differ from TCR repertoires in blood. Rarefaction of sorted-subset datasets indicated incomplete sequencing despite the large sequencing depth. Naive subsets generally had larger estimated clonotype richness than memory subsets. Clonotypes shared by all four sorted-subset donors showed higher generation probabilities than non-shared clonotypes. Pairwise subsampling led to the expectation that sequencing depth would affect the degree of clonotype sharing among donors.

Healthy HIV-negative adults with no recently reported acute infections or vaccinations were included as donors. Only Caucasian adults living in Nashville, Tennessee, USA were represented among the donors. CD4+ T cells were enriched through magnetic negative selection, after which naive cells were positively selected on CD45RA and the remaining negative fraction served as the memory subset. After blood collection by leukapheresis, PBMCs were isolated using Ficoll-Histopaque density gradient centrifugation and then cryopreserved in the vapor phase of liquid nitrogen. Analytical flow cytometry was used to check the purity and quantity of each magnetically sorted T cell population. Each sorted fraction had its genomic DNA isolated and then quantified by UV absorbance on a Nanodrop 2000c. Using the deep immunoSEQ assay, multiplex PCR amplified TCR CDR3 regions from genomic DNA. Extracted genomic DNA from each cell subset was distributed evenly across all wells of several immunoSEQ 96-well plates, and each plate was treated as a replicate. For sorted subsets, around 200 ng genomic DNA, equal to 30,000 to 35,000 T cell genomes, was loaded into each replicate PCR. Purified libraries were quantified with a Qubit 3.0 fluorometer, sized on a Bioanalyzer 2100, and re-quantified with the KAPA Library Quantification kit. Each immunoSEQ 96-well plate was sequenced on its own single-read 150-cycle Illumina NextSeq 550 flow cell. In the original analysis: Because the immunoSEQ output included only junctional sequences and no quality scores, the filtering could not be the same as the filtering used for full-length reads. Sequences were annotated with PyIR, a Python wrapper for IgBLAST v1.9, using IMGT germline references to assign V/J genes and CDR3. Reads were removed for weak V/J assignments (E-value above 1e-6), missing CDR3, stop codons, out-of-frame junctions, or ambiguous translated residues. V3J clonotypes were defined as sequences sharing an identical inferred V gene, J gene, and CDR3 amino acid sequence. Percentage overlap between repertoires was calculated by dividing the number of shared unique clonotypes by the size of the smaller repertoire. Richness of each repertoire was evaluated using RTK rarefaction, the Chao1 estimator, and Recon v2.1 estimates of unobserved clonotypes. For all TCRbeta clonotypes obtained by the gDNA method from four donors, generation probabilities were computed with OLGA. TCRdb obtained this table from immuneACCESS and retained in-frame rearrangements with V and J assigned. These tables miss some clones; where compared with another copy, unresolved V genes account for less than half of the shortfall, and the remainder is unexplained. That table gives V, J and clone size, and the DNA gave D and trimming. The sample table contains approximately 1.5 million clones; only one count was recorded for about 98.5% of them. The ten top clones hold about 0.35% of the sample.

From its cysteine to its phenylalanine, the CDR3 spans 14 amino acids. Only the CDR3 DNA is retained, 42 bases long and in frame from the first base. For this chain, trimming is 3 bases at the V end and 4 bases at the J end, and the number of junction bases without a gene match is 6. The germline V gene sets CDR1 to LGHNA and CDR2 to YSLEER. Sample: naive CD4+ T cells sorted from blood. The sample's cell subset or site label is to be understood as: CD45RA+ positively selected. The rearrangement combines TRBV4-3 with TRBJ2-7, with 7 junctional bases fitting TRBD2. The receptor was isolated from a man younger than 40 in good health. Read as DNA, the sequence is TGCGCCAGCAGCCATCTCCGGGGGGAGTACGAGCAGTACTTC. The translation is CASSHLRGEYEQYF.